This is a list of T cell receptor beta chains from one sample in a study of T cells in Graves' hyperthyroidism and ophthalmopathy. TCRdb independently ran MiXCR on the multiplex PCR reads; one entry per CDR3 protein. The sample records roughly 750,000 distinct CDR3 sequences, less than 20% being singletons. Sequenced input: blood. These receptors originate from a man in his late teens or twenties with Graves' hyperthyroidism. CDR3s include the opening cysteine and the closing phenylalanine or tryptophan. D genes are given only for firm matches. Some rows mark clone size as missing; the rest say once, few, many or name a class of expanded clone.

abundance: -
j_gene: TRBJ2-3
len: 14
d_gene: -
v_gene: TRBV20-1
CDR3aa: CSARDSRGSDTQYF
CDR3nt: TGCAGTGCTAGAGATTCCAGGGGATCAGATACGCAGTATTTT

abundance: many
j_gene: TRBJ1-1
len: 14
d_gene: -
v_gene: TRBV3-1
CDR3aa: CASSQRTVNTEAFF
CDR3nt: TGTGCCAGCAGCCAACGGACAGTGAACACTGAAGCTTTCTTT

abundance: few
j_gene: TRBJ1-5
len: 16
d_gene: -
v_gene: TRBV10-3
CDR3aa: CAISDSRGGMEQPQHF
CDR3nt: TGTGCCATCAGTGATTCGAGAGGAGGGATGGAGCAGCCCCAGCATTTT

abundance: few
j_gene: TRBJ2-1
len: 12
d_gene: -
v_gene: TRBV6-2/TRBV6-3
CDR3aa: CASSYGFEGGFF
CDR3nt: TGTGCCAGCAGTTACGGCTTTGAAGGGGGGTTCTTC

abundance: many
j_gene: TRBJ1-5
len: 14
d_gene: -
v_gene: TRBV30
CDR3aa: CAWSRTVSSQPQHF
CDR3nt: TGTGCCTGGAGCCGGACAGTTTCAAGTCAGCCCCAGCATTTT

abundance: -
j_gene: TRBJ2-1
len: 10
d_gene: -
v_gene: TRBV29-1
CDR3aa: CSVELDEQFF
CDR3nt: TGCAGCGTTGAACTGGATGAGCAGTTCTTC

abundance: -
j_gene: TRBJ1-5
len: 14
d_gene: -
v_gene: TRBV20-1
CDR3aa: CSANGGDGNQPQHF
CDR3nt: TGCAGTGCCAACGGGGGAGATGGCAATCAGCCCCAGCATTTT

abundance: -
j_gene: TRBJ1-1
len: 13
d_gene: -
v_gene: TRBV20-1
CDR3aa: CSAPSVGGTEAFF
CDR3nt: TGCAGTGCCCCATCGGTAGGGGGAACTGAAGCTTTCTTT

abundance: few
j_gene: TRBJ1-5
len: 10
d_gene: -
v_gene: TRBV14
CDR3aa: CASTVEPQHF
CDR3nt: TGTGCCAGCACCGTGGAGCCCCAGCATTTT

abundance: few
j_gene: TRBJ2-5
len: 17
d_gene: -
v_gene: TRBV28
CDR3aa: CASSPWDLGSDQGTQYF
CDR3nt: TGTGCCAGCAGTCCCTGGGACCTAGGGTCGGATCAGGGGACCCAGTACTTC

abundance: many
j_gene: TRBJ2-1
len: 13
d_gene: -
v_gene: TRBV18
CDR3aa: CASSPLAGGEQFF
CDR3nt: TGTGCCAGCTCACCTTTGGCCGGGGGTGAGCAGTTCTTC

abundance: -
j_gene: TRBJ1-5
len: 15
d_gene: TRBD1
v_gene: TRBV20-1
CDR3aa: CSAAFPGTGTQPQHF
CDR3nt: TGCAGTGCTGCCTTCCCCGGGACAGGGACTCAGCCCCAGCATTTT

abundance: -
j_gene: TRBJ1-6
len: 15
d_gene: -
v_gene: TRBV6-6
CDR3aa: CASSYDGRRNSPLHF
CDR3nt: TGTGCCAGCAGTTACGACGGACGGAGGAATTCACCCCTCCACTTT

abundance: -
j_gene: TRBJ2-7
len: 14
d_gene: TRBD1
v_gene: TRBV3-1
CDR3aa: CASSPRTGVSEQYF
CDR3nt: TGTGCCAGCAGCCCCCGGACAGGGGTGAGCGAGCAGTACTTC

abundance: -
j_gene: TRBJ1-1
len: 12
d_gene: -
v_gene: TRBV20-1
CDR3aa: CSPGHSNTEVFF
CDR3nt: TGCAGTCCCGGACACTCGAACACTGAAGTTTTCTTT

abundance: many
j_gene: TRBJ1-2
len: 16
d_gene: TRBD1
v_gene: TRBV5-1
CDR3aa: CASSPPVGQSDYGYTF
CDR3nt: TGCGCCAGCAGCCCACCAGTGGGACAGTCCGACTATGGCTACACCTTC

abundance: -
j_gene: TRBJ2-5
len: 14
d_gene: -
v_gene: TRBV28
CDR3aa: CASSAPRGAETQYF
CDR3nt: TGTGCCAGCAGCGCCCCCCGGGGAGCAGAGACCCAGTACTTC

abundance: -
j_gene: TRBJ2-1
len: 19
d_gene: TRBD2
v_gene: TRBV7-2
CDR3aa: CASSLKGLAGYSSYNEQLF
CDR3nt: TGTGCCAGCAGCTTAAAAGGACTAGCGGGGTACAGCTCCTACAATGAGCAGCTCTTC

abundance: -
j_gene: TRBJ2-4
len: 15
d_gene: TRBD1
v_gene: TRBV30
CDR3aa: CAWRRQGMAKDIQYF
CDR3nt: TGTGCCTGGAGACGACAGGGAATGGCCAAAGACATTCAGTACTTC

abundance: many
j_gene: TRBJ2-3
len: 17
d_gene: TRBD2
v_gene: TRBV7-8
CDR3aa: CASSLGGRAFGTDTQYF
CDR3nt: TGTGCCAGCAGCTTAGGCGGGAGGGCCTTCGGCACAGATACGCAGTATTTT

abundance: many
j_gene: TRBJ2-7
len: 19
d_gene: -
v_gene: TRBV28
CDR3aa: CASSPIGPVGWEASYEQYF
CDR3nt: TGTGCCAGCAGTCCTATAGGTCCCGTGGGGTGGGAGGCCTCCTACGAGCAGTACTTC

abundance: -
j_gene: TRBJ2-1
len: 16
d_gene: TRBD2
v_gene: TRBV6-5
CDR3aa: CASSYSIAGARNEQFF
CDR3nt: TGTGCCAGCAGTTACTCGATAGCGGGAGCAAGGAATGAGCAGTTCTTC

abundance: -
j_gene: TRBJ2-6
len: 14
d_gene: TRBD2
v_gene: TRBV29-1
CDR3aa: CSVAGGSGANVLTF
CDR3nt: TGCAGCGTTGCGGGGGGGAGTGGGGCCAACGTCCTGACTTTC

abundance: -
j_gene: TRBJ2-7
len: 15
d_gene: TRBD2
v_gene: TRBV2
CDR3aa: CASSGLAVISYEQYF
CDR3nt: TGTGCCAGCTCCGGGCTAGCGGTGATCTCCTACGAGCAGTACTTC

abundance: -
j_gene: TRBJ2-2
len: 18
d_gene: TRBD2
v_gene: TRBV15
CDR3aa: CATSRDWLAGGDTGELFF
CDR3nt: TGTGCCACCAGCAGAGATTGGCTAGCGGGAGGGGACACCGGGGAGCTGTTTTTT

abundance: many
j_gene: TRBJ2-3
len: 14
d_gene: -
v_gene: TRBV27
CDR3aa: CASSFRQVLDTQYF
CDR3nt: TGTGCCAGCAGTTTCCGACAGGTTCTAGATACGCAGTATTTT

abundance: -
j_gene: TRBJ2-7
len: 17
d_gene: TRBD2
v_gene: TRBV20-1
CDR3aa: CSASTPSGRIFSYEQYF
CDR3nt: TGCAGTGCTAGCACTCCTAGCGGCCGAATTTTCTCCTACGAGCAGTACTTC

abundance: few
j_gene: TRBJ2-7
len: 13
d_gene: TRBD2
v_gene: TRBV28
CDR3aa: CATGTGLAYEQYF
CDR3nt: TGTGCCACCGGAACAGGACTAGCCTACGAGCAGTACTTC

abundance: many
j_gene: TRBJ2-1
len: 15
d_gene: TRBD2
v_gene: TRBV27
CDR3aa: CASSARLAPGAEQFF
CDR3nt: TGTGCCAGCAGTGCGAGACTAGCGCCCGGAGCTGAGCAGTTCTTC

abundance: -
j_gene: TRBJ2-2
len: 13
d_gene: -
v_gene: TRBV12-3/TRBV12-4
CDR3aa: CASRPVRTGELFF
CDR3nt: TGTGCCAGCAGACCCGTCCGCACCGGGGAGCTGTTTTTT

abundance: many
j_gene: TRBJ1-1
len: 12
d_gene: TRBD1
v_gene: TRBV6-2/TRBV6-3
CDR3aa: CASRTGITEAFF
CDR3nt: TGTGCCAGCAGGACAGGGATCACTGAAGCTTTCTTT

abundance: -
j_gene: TRBJ1-5
len: 12
d_gene: -
v_gene: TRBV20-1
CDR3aa: CSAGGGDQPQHF
CDR3nt: TGCAGTGCTGGTGGGGGGGATCAGCCCCAGCATTTT

abundance: many
j_gene: TRBJ2-3
len: 15
d_gene: -
v_gene: TRBV7-3
CDR3aa: CASSLRHASTDTQYF
CDR3nt: TGTGCCAGCAGCTTACGTCATGCTAGCACAGATACGCAGTATTTT

abundance: many
j_gene: TRBJ2-3
len: 17
d_gene: TRBD2
v_gene: TRBV7-9
CDR3aa: CASSLGSGTSGTDTQYF
CDR3nt: TGTGCCAGCAGCTTAGGGTCCGGGACTAGCGGCACAGATACGCAGTATTTT

abundance: many
j_gene: TRBJ1-5
len: 14
d_gene: -
v_gene: TRBV2
CDR3aa: CASSELQTDVAQHF
CDR3nt: TGTGCCAGCAGTGAACTCCAAACCGACGTCGCCCAGCATTTT

abundance: few
j_gene: TRBJ2-5
len: 15
d_gene: -
v_gene: TRBV12-3/TRBV12-4
CDR3aa: CASSRKGVRIETQYF
CDR3nt: TGTGCCAGCAGCCGAAAGGGGGTACGAATAGAGACCCAGTACTTC

abundance: many
j_gene: TRBJ2-7
len: 13
d_gene: -
v_gene: TRBV4-1
CDR3aa: CASSQADSYEQYF
CDR3nt: TGCGCCAGCAGCCAAGCGGACTCCTACGAGCAGTACTTC

abundance: few
j_gene: TRBJ2-6
len: 18
d_gene: -
v_gene: TRBV5-1
CDR3aa: CASSLGAGAISGANVLTF
CDR3nt: TGTGCCAGCAGCTTGGGGGCAGGGGCCATCTCTGGGGCCAACGTCCTGACTTTC

abundance: few
j_gene: TRBJ2-1
len: 13
d_gene: -
v_gene: TRBV24-1
CDR3aa: CATSDLEVNEQFF
CDR3nt: TGTGCCACCAGTGATTTAGAGGTCAATGAGCAGTTCTTC

abundance: -
j_gene: TRBJ2-2
len: 18
d_gene: -
v_gene: TRBV27
CDR3aa: CASSSIIGLVGGAGELFF
CDR3nt: TGTGCCAGCAGTTCTATTATAGGCTTGGTTGGCGGAGCCGGGGAGCTGTTTTTT

abundance: many
j_gene: TRBJ2-5
len: 15
d_gene: -
v_gene: TRBV6-1
CDR3aa: CASSPGLAIQETQYF
CDR3nt: TGTGCCAGCAGCCCAGGACTGGCAATCCAAGAGACCCAGTACTTC

abundance: few
j_gene: TRBJ2-1
len: 18
d_gene: TRBD2
v_gene: TRBV7-3
CDR3aa: CASSTLAGGPRAYNEQFF
CDR3nt: TGTGCCAGCAGCACACTAGCGGGAGGGCCGCGGGCCTACAATGAGCAGTTCTTC